This is a list of T cell receptor beta chains from one sample in a study of T cell responses to AZD1222 COVID-19 vaccine. Profiled with immunoSEQ multiplex PCR; TCRdb holds only in-frame clones, not every one. Seen here are approximately 170,000 clones, 93% observed once, and the top ten hold around 4.3%. Source: peripheral blood, taken on day 0 of AZD1222 vaccination. The receptors derive from an adult in good health. Both conserved end residues are part of each CDR3. A D gene is named only where the DNA matches it firmly. Clone size appears in some rows only: once, few, many, or a class for an expanded clone.

.,TRBV20-1,TRBJ2-5,.,11,TGCAGTGCTAGAGAATTCGAGACCCAGTACTTC,CSAREFETQYF
.,TRBV6-5,TRBJ1-3,TRBD1,14,TGTGCCAGTGGGACAGGATATGGGCAAAACACCATATATTTT,CASGTGYGQNTIYF
.,TRBV11-2,TRBJ1-2,.,14,TGTGCCAGCAGCTCATCGCGAGGGGCAGGTGGCTACACCTTC,CASSSSRGAGGYTF
.,TRBV3-1/TRBV3-2,TRBJ2-7,.,15,TGTGCCAGCAGCCCTTACGTCTTAACTAAGGACGAGCAGTACTTC,CASSPYVLTKDEQYF
.,TRBV6-5,TRBJ1-5,.,15,TGTGCCAGCAGTAGGGACGGTAGGCCCTATCAGCCCCAGCATTTT,CASSRDGRPYQPQHF
.,TRBV5-1,TRBJ2-5,.,15,TGCGCCAGCAGCCCCGAACCGGGGCCCCAGGGGACCCAGTACTTC,CASSPEPGPQGTQYF
few,TRBV27,TRBJ2-4,.,13,TGTGCCAGCAGTTTCGCTGGCAGGAACATTCAGTACTTC,CASSFAGRNIQYF
.,TRBV6-5,TRBJ2-7,.,12,TGTGCCAGTAACAGGGTAGGGTACGAGCAGTACTTC,CASNRVGYEQYF
.,TRBV24-1,TRBJ1-2,TRBD1,13,TGTGCCACCAGTGAGCGACAGGGAAATGGCTACACCTTC,CATSERQGNGYTF
.,TRBV18,TRBJ1-2,.,12,TGTGCCAGCTCACCTAGCGAGGGATCCTACACCTTC,CASSPSEGSYTF
once,TRBV5-1,TRBJ1-2,TRBD1,18,TGCGCCAGCAGCTTGGGCCTGGGGATGACAGGGGAGGACTATGGCTACACCTTC,CASSLGLGMTGEDYGYTF
once,TRBV3-1/TRBV3-2,TRBJ2-5,.,12,TGTGCCAGCAGCCAAGGAGGGGAGACCCAGTACTTC,CASSQGGETQYF
.,TRBV4-1,TRBJ1-3,.,16,TGCGCCAGCAGCCAGACACCGGGGGTCTCTGGAAACACCATATATTTT,CASSQTPGVSGNTIYF
.,TRBV5-1,TRBJ2-7,.,13,TGCGCCAGCAGCTTGGGACAGGACTACGAGCAGTACTTC,CASSLGQDYEQYF
.,TRBV14,TRBJ2-1,.,13,TGTGCCAGCAGCCCTAGTGTGTACAATGAGCAGTTCTTC,CASSPSVYNEQFF
.,TRBV11-3,TRBJ2-7,.,15,TGTGCCAGCAGCCCTCGCGCAGAAAAACCCTACGAGCAGTACTTC,CASSPRAEKPYEQYF
.,TRBV2,TRBJ2-7,TRBD1,14,TGTGCCAGCAGGAAGGACAGGAGCTCCTACGAGCAGTACTTC,CASRKDRSSYEQYF
.,TRBV2,TRBJ2-2,TRBD2,16,TGTGCCATCATCCGGGCTAGCGGGGTTAACACCGGGGAGCTGTTTTTT,CAIIRASGVNTGELFF
once,TRBV4-1,TRBJ1-1,.,14,TGCGCCAGCAGCCAAGGTAGCTTGAACACTGAAGCTTTCTTT,CASSQGSLNTEAFF
.,TRBV6-5,TRBJ1-1,.,14,TGTGCCAGCAGCATTACTTATTCCAACACTGAAGCTTTCTTT,CASSITYSNTEAFF
.,TRBV19,TRBJ1-1,.,15,TGTGCCAGTAGCAGAAAGGGCGGGGAAAGCACTGAAGCTTTCTTT,CASSRKGGESTEAFF
.,TRBV25-1,TRBJ1-3,.,16,TGTGCCAGCAGTGACCAGGGGCTGATCTCTGGAAACACCATATATTTT,CASSDQGLISGNTIYF
.,TRBV7-2,TRBJ2-7,.,15,TGTGCCAGCAGCTTAGTCGGGGATACCTCCTACGAGCAGTACTTC,CASSLVGDTSYEQYF
.,TRBV19,TRBJ1-1,.,13,TGTGCCAGCCAACAGGGACTGAACACTGAAGCTTTCTTT,CASQQGLNTEAFF
.,TRBV13,TRBJ2-3,.,14,TGTGCCAGCAGCACATCTGTGGTCTCAGATACGCAGTATTTT,CASSTSVVSDTQYF
.,TRBV5-4,TRBJ2-5,.,15,TGTGCCAGCAGCTTGACTAGGAGGAACCAAGAGACCCAGTACTTC,CASSLTRRNQETQYF
.,TRBV19,TRBJ1-2,TRBD1,15,TGTGCCAGTAGTATCCTGAGCAGGGGGGAATATGGCTACACCTTC,CASSILSRGEYGYTF
.,TRBV18,TRBJ1-1,.,15,TGTGCCAGCTCACCGCCACGGGAATTCTACACTGAAGCTTTCTTT,CASSPPREFYTEAFF